This T cell receptor (beta chain) was captured by sequencing in a study of blood T cell repertoires in COVID-19. Study-level background: Italy, Spain and the United States were the sources of the convalescent and acute COVID-19 samples. T cells, B-cell-depleted T cells, or PBMCs supplied cDNA or gDNA.

As handled by the study authors: By means of reference gene primer amplification, nucleated cell counts were estimated. Measured with immunoSEQ multiplex PCR; TCRdb has only the in-frame clones, and not every one. V and J calls and clone size come straight from that table; D and trimming were deduced from the DNA. Among 60,000 to 70,000 clones listed, 70% to 85% were seen once. V was pared by 4 bases and J by 4 bases, with 9 bases of the junction left unmatched. The length of the CDR3 is 18 residues. The germline CDR1 and CDR2 sequences are SGHRS and YFSETQ. The clonotype was recovered from a human donor in a cohort sampled during active COVID-19. V is TRBV5-1 and J is TRBJ2-3; 16 bases align to TRBD2. Input material: peripheral blood. Written as DNA, the CDR3 is TGCGCCAGCAGCACGGGACTAGCGGGGGGGCAGGGTGCAGATACGCAGTATTTT. Protein: CASSTGLAGGQGADTQYF.